The rows below give T cell receptor beta chains drawn from one sample of a study of blood T cell repertoires in COVID-19. Profiling relied on immunoSEQ multiplex PCR, and the TCRdb table lists in-frame clones only, not all of them. The sample includes more than 100,000 clones, 84% of them seen just once. The sample taken for sequencing was peripheral blood. Receptors were obtained from a human donor in a cohort sampled during active COVID-19. CDR3s include the opening cysteine and the closing phenylalanine or tryptophan. A D gene is named only where the DNA matches it firmly. Not every row has a clone size; where given, it reads once, few, many or a size class.

D | length | J | size | V | CDR3 | DNA
- | 15 | TRBJ2-5 | - | TRBV7-9 | CASSLRGSLEGTQYF | TGTGCCAGCAGCTTAAGAGGGTCGTTGGAAGGGACCCAGTACTTC
TRBD2 | 16 | TRBJ2-7 | once | TRBV9 | CASSVDRSGGSYEQYF | TGTGCCAGCAGCGTAGATAGGAGCGGGGGCTCCTACGAGCAGTACTTC
TRBD1 | 15 | TRBJ1-5 | - | TRBV6-6 | CASSYPGQPNQPQHF | TGTGCCAGCAGTTACCCGGGACAGCCTAATCAGCCCCAGCATTTT
- | 12 | TRBJ1-1 | once | TRBV19 | CASSTVDTEAFF | TGTGCCAGCTCGACAGTGGACACTGAAGCTTTCTTT
- | 14 | TRBJ1-1 | - | TRBV7-9 | CASSLREGGTEAFF | TGTGCCAGCAGCCTACGGGAGGGGGGCACTGAAGCTTTCTTT
- | 14 | TRBJ2-7 | - | TRBV18 | CASSPDTLAYEQYF | TGTGCCAGCTCACCGGACACGTTGGCTTACGAGCAGTACTTC
- | 15 | TRBJ2-2 | few | TRBV10-1 | CASSGLGAAAGELFF | TGCGCCAGCAGTGGGTTAGGGGCAGCAGCCGGGGAGCTGTTTTTT
- | 13 | TRBJ2-7 | - | TRBV27 | CASSVLAGYEQYF | TGTGCCAGCTCAGTCCTCGCGGGGTACGAGCAGTACTTC
TRBD1 | 18 | TRBJ1-1 | - | TRBV27 | CASSNQYRDRGWNTEAFF | TGTGCCAGCAGCAACCAATACCGGGACAGGGGATGGAACACTGAAGCTTTCTTT
TRBD1 | 12 | TRBJ2-7 | - | TRBV19 | CASSTATGTAYF | TGTGCCAGTAGTACTGCTACCGGGACAGCCTACTTC
- | 14 | TRBJ1-2 | - | TRBV10-3 | CAIRGAGINYGYTF | TGTGCCATCAGGGGGGCAGGCATTAACTATGGCTACACCTTC
TRBD1 | 15 | TRBJ1-4 | once | TRBV7-6 | CASSGYRGHVEKLFF | TGTGCCAGCAGCGGGTACAGGGGGCATGTTGAAAAACTGTTTTTT
- | 16 | TRBJ1-5 | - | TRBV4-3 | CASSQGRGSANQPQHF | TGCGCCAGCAGCCAAGGTAGGGGGTCGGCGAATCAGCCCCAGCATTTT
- | 13 | TRBJ1-5 | - | TRBV24-1 | CATSEGGNMPQHF | TGTGCCACCAGTGAGGGGGGGAACATGCCCCAGCATTTT
- | 12 | TRBJ2-7 | - | TRBV3-1/TRBV3-2 | CASSPGVNEQYF | TGTGCCAGCAGCCCAGGCGTGAACGAGCAGTACTTC
- | 11 | TRBJ2-7 | - | TRBV7-6 | CASSPGLGQYF | TGTGCCAGCAGCCCAGGGTTAGGGCAGTACTTC
TRBD1 | 13 | TRBJ1-3 | - | TRBV28 | CASGQGVRNTIYF | TGTGCCAGCGGACAGGGGGTGCGGAACACCATATATTTT
TRBD1 | 14 | TRBJ2-3 | - | TRBV4-3 | CASSPGQGPDTQYF | TGCGCCAGCTCCCCCGGACAGGGCCCAGATACGCAGTATTTT
- | 16 | TRBJ2-7 | few | TRBV7-2 | CASILGGGHRSYEQYF | TGTGCCAGCATCCTCGGCGGGGGCCATCGCTCCTACGAGCAGTACTTC
TRBD1 | 15 | TRBJ1-2 | many | TRBV5-5 | CASSFVGTGHYGYTF | TGTGCCAGCAGCTTCGTTGGGACAGGGCACTATGGCTACACCTTC
TRBD1 | 14 | TRBJ2-1 | - | TRBV27 | CASSAGTAYNEQFF | TGTGCCAGCAGTGCCGGGACAGCTTACAATGAGCAGTTCTTC
TRBD2 | 18 | TRBJ2-7 | - | TRBV19 | CASSIDGASGGITYEQYF | TGTGCCAGTAGTATAGATGGCGCTAGCGGGGGGATCACCTACGAGCAGTACTTC
- | 16 | TRBJ2-7 | few | TRBV7-8 | CASSPSATGLGHEQYF | TGTGCCAGCAGCCCTTCCGCTACAGGTTTGGGCCACGAGCAGTACTTC
- | 15 | TRBJ2-1 | - | TRBV2 | CASRNGGVSYNEQFF | TGTGCCAGCAGGAACGGAGGGGTGAGTTACAATGAGCAGTTCTTC
TRBD2 | 15 | TRBJ2-1 | - | TRBV5-4 | CASSLVAGGFNEQFF | TGTGCCAGCAGCTTGGTTGCGGGGGGCTTCAATGAGCAGTTCTTC
TRBD2 | 17 | TRBJ2-1 | once | TRBV6-2/TRBV6-3 | CASSYSNDGGVRNEQFF | TGTGCCAGCAGTTACTCGAATGACGGGGGGGTGAGGAATGAGCAGTTCTTC
- | 15 | TRBJ1-2 | - | TRBV21-1 | CASSPPGHKNYGYTF | TGTGCCAGCAGCCCCCCGGGACACAAAAACTATGGCTACACCTTC
TRBD1 | 12 | TRBJ1-4 | - | TRBV25-1 | CASSVPRTGGFF | TGTGCCAGCAGTGTCCCTCGGACAGGGGGGTTTTTT
TRBD1 | 13 | TRBJ1-1 | - | TRBV7-9 | CASSKQGHTEAFF | TGTGCCAGCAGCAAACAGGGGCACACTGAAGCTTTCTTT
TRBD1 | 15 | TRBJ1-2 | - | TRBV19 | CASSSPGQGTWGYTF | TGTGCCAGTAGTTCACCGGGACAGGGGACCTGGGGCTACACCTTC
- | 12 | TRBJ2-3 | - | TRBV10-3 | CAISEIKDTQYF | TGTGCCATCAGTGAGATCAAAGATACGCAGTATTTT
- | 14 | TRBJ1-1 | - | TRBV6-2/TRBV6-3 | CASSYGLTIKGAFF | TGTGCCAGCAGTTACGGACTTACCATAAAGGGAGCTTTCTTT
- | 13 | TRBJ1-5 | - | TRBV6-5 | CASRGRNNQPQHF | TGTGCCAGCCGGGGGAGAAACAATCAGCCCCAGCATTTT
TRBD1 | 13 | TRBJ1-1 | - | TRBV27 | CASSSRTGEEAFF | TGTGCCAGCAGTTCCCGGACAGGAGAAGAAGCTTTCTTT
TRBD2 | 16 | TRBJ2-7 | - | TRBV19 | CASSIERGRGSDEQYF | TGTGCCAGTAGCATAGAGAGAGGGAGGGGCTCGGACGAGCAGTACTTC
- | 16 | TRBJ2-4 | - | TRBV19 | CASSIDRSVAKNIQYF | TGTGCCAGTAGTATAGATCGGTCGGTAGCCAAAAACATTCAGTACTTC
TRBD2 | 12 | TRBJ2-5 | - | TRBV2 | CASMEGGETQYF | TGTGCCAGCATGGAGGGAGGGGAGACCCAGTACTTC
- | 12 | TRBJ1-2 | - | TRBV25-1 | CASSGDSYGYTF | TGTGCCAGCAGTGGAGACAGTTATGGCTACACCTTC
TRBD1 | 13 | TRBJ2-3 | once | TRBV7-2 | CASRPDRVATQYF | TGTGCCAGCAGGCCGGACAGGGTGGCTACGCAGTATTTT
- | 15 | TRBJ2-1 | - | TRBV6-2/TRBV6-3 | CASSPYSGLTNEQFF | TGTGCCAGCAGTCCCTATAGCGGACTCACGAATGAGCAGTTCTTC
- | 14 | TRBJ1-2 | - | TRBV5-1 | CASSLTTLNYGYTF | TGCGCCAGCAGCTTGACGACACTGAACTATGGCTACACCTTC
TRBD1 | 14 | TRBJ2-1 | - | TRBV4-2 | CASSPRTGVHEQFF | TGTGCCAGCAGCCCGAGGACAGGGGTCCACGAGCAGTTCTTC
- | 16 | TRBJ1-1 | - | TRBV19 | CASSIGAGGASTEAFF | TGTGCCAGTAGTATCGGTGCGGGGGGCGCGAGCACTGAAGCTTTCTTT
TRBD1 | 15 | TRBJ1-2 | - | TRBV3-1/TRBV3-2 | CASSQTPGTGAGYTF | TGTGCCAGCAGCCAGACGCCTGGGACAGGGGCCGGCTACACCTTC
- | 11 | TRBJ1-1 | many | TRBV29-1 | CSVVDPGLAFF | TGCAGCGTCGTTGACCCGGGACTAGCTTTCTTT
TRBD2 | 16 | TRBJ2-5 | - | TRBV11-2 | CASSLALLAAGETQYF | TGTGCCAGCAGCTTAGCCCTGCTAGCGGCGGGCGAGACCCAGTACTTC
- | 15 | TRBJ2-1 | - | TRBV5-8 | CASSLKSTTYNEQFF | TGTGCCAGCAGCTTGAAGTCTACCACCTACAATGAGCAGTTCTTC
TRBD1 | 14 | TRBJ2-1 | - | TRBV5-1 | CASSSGTGGAEQFF | TGCGCCAGCAGCTCCGGGACAGGGGGGGCTGAGCAGTTCTTC
- | 16 | TRBJ1-2 | - | TRBV3-1/TRBV3-2 | CASSQGKPGGSYGYTF | TGTGCCAGCAGCCAAGGAAAACCGGGGGGAAGCTATGGCTACACCTTC
TRBD1 | 14 | TRBJ1-2 | few | TRBV7-2 | CASSLDRDRAGYTF | TGTGCCAGCAGCTTAGACCGGGACAGGGCTGGCTACACCTTC
TRBD2 | 15 | TRBJ2-5 | - | TRBV5-1 | CASSYGPPTGGTQYF | TGCGCCAGCAGCTATGGACCTCCTACGGGGGGAACCCAGTACTTC
- | 15 | TRBJ1-5 | - | TRBV27 | CASSFDSYSNQPQHF | TGTGCCAGCAGTTTCGACTCTTATAGCAATCAGCCCCAGCATTTT
- | 12 | TRBJ2-5 | - | TRBV12-5 | CASGLRVETQYF | TGTGCTAGTGGTTTGAGAGTTGAGACCCAGTACTTC
TRBD1 | 13 | TRBJ2-1 | once | TRBV7-8 | CASSFQGAEVQFF | TGTGCCAGCAGCTTCCAGGGGGCGGAGGTCCAGTTCTTC
TRBD1 | 16 | TRBJ1-2 | - | TRBV4-3 | CASSQDGRTGVFGYTF | TGCGCCAGCAGCCAAGACGGCCGGACAGGGGTGTTTGGCTACACCTTC